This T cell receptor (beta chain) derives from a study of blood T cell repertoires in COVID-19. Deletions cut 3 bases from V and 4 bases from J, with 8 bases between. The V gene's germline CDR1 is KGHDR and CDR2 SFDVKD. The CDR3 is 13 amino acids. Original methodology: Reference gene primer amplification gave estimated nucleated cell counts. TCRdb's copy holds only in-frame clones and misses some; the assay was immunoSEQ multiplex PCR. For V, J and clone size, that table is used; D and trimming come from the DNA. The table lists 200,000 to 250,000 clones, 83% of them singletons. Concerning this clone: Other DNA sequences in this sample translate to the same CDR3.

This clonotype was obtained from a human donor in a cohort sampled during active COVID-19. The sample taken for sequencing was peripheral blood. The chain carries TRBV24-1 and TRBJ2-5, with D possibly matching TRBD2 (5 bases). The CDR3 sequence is CATSDLEGETQYF. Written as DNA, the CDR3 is TGTGCCACCAGTGATCTAGAGGGAGAGACCCAGTACTTC.